The 18 T cell receptor beta chains below all came from one sample that was sequenced in a study of Graves' ophthalmopathy and Graves' hyperthyroidism. For repertoire sequencing, the TCR beta CDR3 regions were amplified from RNA transcripts. Investigators did first-round RT-PCR with HTBI primers, then second-round multiplex PCR. TCRdb re-called the multiplex PCR reads through MiXCR, storing one row per CDR3 protein. In the table there are some 750,000 distinct CDR3 sequences, roughly two fifths of which are singletons. Sample: peripheral blood. The receptors were sampled from an adult man with Graves' ophthalmopathy.

This clonotype was detected only once. The chain uses TRBV11-2 and TRBJ2-7; 9 bases match TRBD1. The CDR3 spans 16 residues. V shed 5 bases and J 6 bases; nucleotides not matched to a gene: 14. The V gene's germline CDR1 is SGHAT and CDR2 FQNNGV. The CDR3 here is CASSQDLGTGTTEQYF. CDR3 sequence (DNA): TGTGCCAGCAGCCAAGATCTTGGGACAGGGACGACCGAGCAGTACTTC.

To note about this clonotype: The junction and the germline gene differ at one end; a read error may be behind it. The rearrangement joins TRBV10-3 to TRBJ1-4; TRBD1 agrees at 7 bases. Germline lookup yields CDR1 ENHRY and CDR2 SYGVKD. This CDR3 spans 15 amino acids. The CDR3 loop reads CANSGATGANEKLFF. In nucleotides, the CDR3 is TGTGCCAACAGTGGGGCCACAGGGGCTAATGAAAAACTGTTTTTT.

The chain carries TRBV7-8 and TRBJ1-2, with a tentative D call TRBD1 (6 bases). V lost 9 bases to trimming and J lost 8 bases, with 19 bases between them. The CDR3 sequence is 13 residues long. Germline values: CDR1 SGHVS, CDR2 FQNEAQ. In nucleotides, the CDR3 is TGTGCCAGAAGGGGCGGGGGACAAGGCGGCTACACCTTC. Translated: CARRGGGQGGYTF.

Comment on this clonotype: Sequence at one end of the junction differs from germline and may be a read error. J is TRBJ2-2 and V is TRBV7-2; tentative D call: TRBD1 (6 bases). The V gene's germline CDR1 is SGHTA and CDR2 FQGNSA. The CDR3 is 19 residues long. CDR3 region: CASSLIPGVVVLGTGELCF. As DNA, the CDR3 is TGTGCCAGCAGCTTAATCCCAGGGGTAGTGGTGTTGGGCACCGGGGAGCTGTGTTTT.

The table lists this clonotype with a few counts. The chain couples TRBV20-1 to TRBJ1-1, with 9 bases matching TRBD1. This CDR3 is built from 13 residues. Trimming removed 6 bases from V and 4 bases from J; junction bases left unmatched: 6. Germline lookup yields CDR1 DFQATT and CDR2 SNEGSKA (reference sequence). In nucleotides, the CDR3 is TGCAGTGCAAACGGACAGGGGATCACTGAAGCTTTCTTT. Its protein product is CSANGQGITEAFF.

A remark on this clonotype: This is likely a read error, given that the CDR3 carries no conserved phenylalanine or tryptophan at its end. The chain joins TRBV19 to TRBJ1-2, with D hard to call. This CDR3 region has 14 residues. The V and J ends lost 3 bases and 1 base respectively, with 9 bases between them. Germline CDR1 is LNHDA and CDR2 is SQIVND (reference sequence). CDR3 sequence (DNA): TGTGCCAGTAGTATCTCGTTGGATAACTATGGCTACACCCTC. Translation: CASSISLDNYGYTL.

This clonotype was seen at least ten times. The chain couples TRBV7-8 to TRBJ1-4; TRBD1 matches 9 bases. This CDR3 contains 16 residues. The ends lost 3 bases at V and 5 bases at J; junction bases unmatched: 7. Germline CDR1 SGHVS, CDR2 FQNEAQ. The CDR3 spells CASSFMSGTGNEKLFF. CDR3 in DNA: TGTGCCAGCAGCTTTATGTCGGGGACAGGGAATGAAAAACTGTTTTTT.

V is TRBV12-3 or TRBV12-4 and J is TRBJ2-6, with D perhaps matching TRBD1 (6 bases). This CDR3 region has 15 residues. Trimming shortened V by 5 bases and J by 2 bases, and 10 bases separated the two germline ends. The CDR3: CASSPDSTGANVLTF. The CDR3 DNA is TGTGCCAGCAGTCCGGACAGTACTGGGGCCAACGTCCTGACTTTC.

The V call is TRBV12-3 or TRBV12-4, the J call TRBJ2-5; tentative D call: TRBD1 (6 bases). The ends were cut back, 10 bases at V and 0 bases at J, with 12 bases in the middle. This CDR3 spans 13 amino acids. The CDR3 sequence is CATAGQNQETQYF. CDR3 sequence (DNA): TGTGCCACCGCCGGACAGAACCAAGAGACCCAGTACTTC.

This clonotype was picked up a small number of times. The gene calls are TRBV7-9 and TRBJ1-3; D is unresolved. CDR1 and CDR2 (germline): SEHNR, FQNEAQ (reference sequence). The CDR3 totals 15 residues. Deletions cut 1 base from V and 0 bases from J, with 7 bases between. CDR3 DNA: TGTGCCAGCAGCTTAGGTGTGATCTCTGGAAACACCATATATTTT. Its translation: CASSLGVISGNTIYF.

This chain uses TRBV24-1 with TRBJ2-7, with TRBD1 matching 8 bases. Germline values: CDR1 KGHDR, CDR2 SFDVKD. The CDR3 consists of 14 residues. With V trimmed by 11 bases and J by 4 bases, 12 bases remained unmatched. CDR3: CASRLQGAPYEQYF. The CDR3, as DNA: TGTGCCAGCAGATTGCAGGGGGCGCCTTACGAGCAGTACTTC.

This clonotype was seen a handful of times. J is TRBJ2-7 and V is TRBV27; D remains unclear. Germline CDR1 MNHEY, CDR2 SMNVEV (reference sequence). The CDR3 runs to 13 residues. The V gene lost 2 bases and the J gene lost 5 bases, with 10 bases spanning the gap. Here the CDR3 reads CASSLGQSHEQYF. The CDR3 DNA follows: TGTGCCAGCAGTTTAGGCCAATCCCACGAGCAGTACTTC.

The chain couples TRBV5-1 to TRBJ2-5; 7 bases align to TRBD2. This CDR3 is built from 14 residues. Germline assignment: CDR1 SGHRS and CDR2 YFSETQ. J lost 4 bases, V lost 6 bases, and 9 bases had no gene match. The DNA for the CDR3 is TGCGCCAGCAATCTAGCGCAGCGGGGAGAGACCCAGTACTTC. This sequence encodes CASNLAQRGETQYF.

The V and J genes are TRBV19 and TRBJ1-5; D is unresolved. This CDR3 is built from 15 residues. Trimming shortened V by 0 bases and J by 5 bases, and 11 bases separated the two germline ends. CDR1 is LNHDA and CDR2 is SQIVND in the germline V gene (reference sequence). The CDR3 here is CASSIDSGLDQPQHF. CDR3 in DNA: TGTGCCAGTAGTATAGATAGCGGTTTAGATCAGCCCCAGCATTTT.

The V call is TRBV2, the J call TRBJ2-5; 7 bases match TRBD2. The CDR3 runs 15 residues. Germline values: CDR1 SNHLY, CDR2 FYNNEI. V trimming: 5 bases; J trimming: 6 bases; junction bases outside the gene matches: 12. The CDR3 sequence: CASSLSGDYLQTQYF. CDR3 nucleotides: TGTGCCAGCAGTTTATCCGGGGACTACCTCCAGACCCAGTACTTC.

On this clonotype itself: This may come from a read error, since a much larger clone is one base off. CDR3 amino acids: CASSRPSGSSYEQYF. The CDR3 DNA reads TGTGCCAGCAGCCGACCTAGCGGGAGCTCCTACGAGCAGTACTTC. The chain uses TRBV7-9 and TRBJ2-7; 10 nucleotides align to TRBD2. Germline assignment: CDR1 SEHNR and CDR2 FQNEAQ (reference sequence). V was pared by 5 bases and J by 0 bases, with 4 bases of the junction left unmatched. The CDR3 has 15 amino acids.

This clonotype is a singleton in its sample. DNA of the CDR3: TGTGCCATCAGCGAGGGACTAGCGGTACAAGAGACCCAGTACTTC. Translated, it gives CAISEGLAVQETQYF. The rearrangement joins TRBV10-3 to TRBJ2-5; 11 bases line up with TRBD2. Germline V gene lookup returns CDR1 ENHRY and CDR2 SYGVKD. CDR3 length: 15 amino acids. J was trimmed by 2 bases and V by 6 bases; bases with no gene match: 5.

The rearrangement uses TRBV7-2 and TRBJ1-1, with D possibly matching TRBD1 (5 bases). The length of the CDR3 is 15 residues. Trimming took 1 base from V and 3 from J, leaving 12 bases between them. CDR1 is SGHTA and CDR2 is FQGNSA in the germline V gene. The DNA for the CDR3 is TGTGCCAGCAGCTTAGAGTCAGGGAGGGACACTGAAGCTTTCTTT. This encodes CASSLESGRDTEAFF. Variable domain in full (rest from reference TRBV7-2 and TRBJ1-1): GAGVSQSPSNKVTEKGKDVELRCDPISGHTALYWYRQSLGQGLEFLIYFQGNSAPDKSGLPSDRFSAERTGGSVSTLTIQRTQQEDSAVYLCASSLESGRDTEAFFGQGTRLTVV.